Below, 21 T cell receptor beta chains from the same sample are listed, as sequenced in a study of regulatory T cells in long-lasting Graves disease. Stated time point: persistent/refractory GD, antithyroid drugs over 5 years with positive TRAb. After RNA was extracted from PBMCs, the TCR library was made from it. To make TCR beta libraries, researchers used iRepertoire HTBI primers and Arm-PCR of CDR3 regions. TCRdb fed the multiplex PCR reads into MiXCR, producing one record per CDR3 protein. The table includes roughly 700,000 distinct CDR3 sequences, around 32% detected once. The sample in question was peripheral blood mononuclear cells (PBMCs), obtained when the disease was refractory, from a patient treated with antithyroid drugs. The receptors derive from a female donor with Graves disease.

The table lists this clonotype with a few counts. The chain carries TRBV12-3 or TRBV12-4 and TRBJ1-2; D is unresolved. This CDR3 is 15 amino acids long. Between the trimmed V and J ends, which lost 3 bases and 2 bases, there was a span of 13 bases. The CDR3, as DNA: TGTGCCAGCAGTTTTCAGTTCTCTGAGAACTATGGCTACACCTTC. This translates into CASSFQFSENYGYTF.

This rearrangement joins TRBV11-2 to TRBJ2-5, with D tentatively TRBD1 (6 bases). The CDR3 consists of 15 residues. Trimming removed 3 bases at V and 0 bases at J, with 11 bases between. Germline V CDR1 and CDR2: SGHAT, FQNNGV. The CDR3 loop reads CASSLQGFYQETQYF. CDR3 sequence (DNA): TGTGCCAGCAGCTTGCAGGGGTTTTACCAAGAGACCCAGTACTTC.

The CDR3 is CSAERGSNQPQHF. The CDR3 nucleotides are TGCAGTGCAGAGCGAGGGAGCAATCAGCCCCAGCATTTT. The chain is built from TRBV20-1 and TRBJ1-5; no clear D. The germline CDR1 and CDR2 sequences are DFQATT and SNEGSKA (reference sequence). Trimming removed 6 bases from V and 1 base from J, with 10 bases in between. This CDR3 contains 13 residues.

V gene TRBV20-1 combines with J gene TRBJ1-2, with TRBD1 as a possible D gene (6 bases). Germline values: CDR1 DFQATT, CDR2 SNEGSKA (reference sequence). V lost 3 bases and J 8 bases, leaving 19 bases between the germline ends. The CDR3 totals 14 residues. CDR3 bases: TGCAGTGCTAGCTCCGGGACACAAAGAACCGGCTACACCTTC. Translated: CSASSGTQRTGYTF.

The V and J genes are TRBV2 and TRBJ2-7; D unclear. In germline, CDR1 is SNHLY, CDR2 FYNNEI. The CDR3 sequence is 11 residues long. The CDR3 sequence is CVKSRVDEQYF. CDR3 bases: TGTGTCAAAAGTCGGGTTGACGAGCAGTACTTC. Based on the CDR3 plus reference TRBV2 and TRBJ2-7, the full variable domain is EPEVTQTPSHQVTQMGQEVILRCVPISNHLYFYWYRQILGQKVEFLVSFYNNEISEKSEIFDDQFSVERPDGSNFTLKIRSTKLEDSAMYFCVKSRVDEQYFGPGTRLTVT.

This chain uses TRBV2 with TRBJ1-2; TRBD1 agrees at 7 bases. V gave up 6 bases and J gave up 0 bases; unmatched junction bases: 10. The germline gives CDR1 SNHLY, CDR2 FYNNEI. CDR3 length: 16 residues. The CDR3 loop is CASRGLPGQTNYGYTF. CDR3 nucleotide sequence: TGTGCCAGCAGAGGTCTACCGGGACAGACTAACTATGGCTACACCTTC. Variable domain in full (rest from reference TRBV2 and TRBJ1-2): EPEVTQTPSHQVTQMGQEVILRCVPISNHLYFYWYRQILGQKVEFLVSFYNNEISEKSEIFDDQFSVERPDGSNFTLKIRSTKLEDSAMYFCASRGLPGQTNYGYTFGSGTRLTVV.

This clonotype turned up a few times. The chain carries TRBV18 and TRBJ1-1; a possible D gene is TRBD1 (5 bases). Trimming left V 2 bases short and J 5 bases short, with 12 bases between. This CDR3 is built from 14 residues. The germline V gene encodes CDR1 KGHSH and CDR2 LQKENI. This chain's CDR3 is CASSPKGRGTEAFF. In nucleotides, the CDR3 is TGTGCCAGCTCACCAAAGGGGCGGGGGACTGAAGCTTTCTTT.

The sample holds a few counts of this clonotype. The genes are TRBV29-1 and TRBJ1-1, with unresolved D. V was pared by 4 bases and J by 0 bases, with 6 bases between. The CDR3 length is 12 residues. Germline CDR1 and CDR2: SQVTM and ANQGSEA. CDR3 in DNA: TGCAGCGTTGGGCTGTTGAACACTGAAGCTTTCTTT. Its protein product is CSVGLLNTEAFF.

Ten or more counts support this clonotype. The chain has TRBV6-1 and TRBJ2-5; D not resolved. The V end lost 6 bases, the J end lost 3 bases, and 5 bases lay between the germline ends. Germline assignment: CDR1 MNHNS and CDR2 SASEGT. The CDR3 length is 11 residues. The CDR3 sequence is CASRLKETQYF. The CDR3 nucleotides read TGTGCCAGCAGGCTCAAAGAGACCCAGTACTTC.

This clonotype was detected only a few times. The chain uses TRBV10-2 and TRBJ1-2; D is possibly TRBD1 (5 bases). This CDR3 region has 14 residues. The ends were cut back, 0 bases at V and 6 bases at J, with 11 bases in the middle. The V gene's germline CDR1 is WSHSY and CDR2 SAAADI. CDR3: CASSESGVSDGYTF. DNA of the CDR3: TGCGCCAGCAGTGAGTCGGGGGTCTCTGATGGCTACACCTTC.

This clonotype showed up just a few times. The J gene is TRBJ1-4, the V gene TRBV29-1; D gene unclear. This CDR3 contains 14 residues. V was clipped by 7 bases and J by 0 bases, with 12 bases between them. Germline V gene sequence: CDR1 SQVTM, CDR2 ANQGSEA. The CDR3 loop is CSGTTGATNEKLFF. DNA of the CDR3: TGCAGCGGCACGACGGGTGCAACTAATGAAAAACTGTTTTTT.

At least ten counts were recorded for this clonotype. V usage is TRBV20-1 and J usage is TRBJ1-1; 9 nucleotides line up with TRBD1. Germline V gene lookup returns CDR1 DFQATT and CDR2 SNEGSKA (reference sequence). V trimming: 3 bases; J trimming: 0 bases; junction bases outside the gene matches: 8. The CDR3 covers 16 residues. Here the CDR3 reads CSARGQGSFMNTEAFF. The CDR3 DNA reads TGCAGTGCTAGGGGACAGGGATCCTTTATGAACACTGAAGCTTTCTTT.

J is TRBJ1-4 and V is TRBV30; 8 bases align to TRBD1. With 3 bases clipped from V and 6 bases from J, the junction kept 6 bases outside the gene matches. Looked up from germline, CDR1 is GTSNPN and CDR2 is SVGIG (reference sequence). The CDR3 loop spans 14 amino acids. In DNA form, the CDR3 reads TGTGCCTGGAGCGCTCTGACAGGGGATGAAAAACTGTTTTTT. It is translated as CAWSALTGDEKLFF.

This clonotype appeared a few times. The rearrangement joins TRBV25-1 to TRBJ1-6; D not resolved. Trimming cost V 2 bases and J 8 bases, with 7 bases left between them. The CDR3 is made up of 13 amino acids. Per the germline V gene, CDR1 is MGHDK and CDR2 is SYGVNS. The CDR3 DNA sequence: TGTGCCAGCAGTGAAATGGCGTATTCACCCCTCCACTTT. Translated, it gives CASSEMAYSPLHF.

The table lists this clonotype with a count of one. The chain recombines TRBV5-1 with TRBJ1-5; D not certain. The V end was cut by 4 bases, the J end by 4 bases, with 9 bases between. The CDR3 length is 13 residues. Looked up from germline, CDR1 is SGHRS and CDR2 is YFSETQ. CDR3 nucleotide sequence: TGCGCCAGCAGCCCCTCCGCGAATCAGCCCCAGCATTTT. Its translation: CASSPSANQPQHF.

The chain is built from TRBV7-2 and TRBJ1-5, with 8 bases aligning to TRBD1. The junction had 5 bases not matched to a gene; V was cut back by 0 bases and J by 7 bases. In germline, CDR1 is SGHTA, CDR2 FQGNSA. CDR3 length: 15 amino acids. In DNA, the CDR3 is TGTGCCAGCAGCTTAGCGACAGGGGCCAGCCAGCCCCAGCATTTT. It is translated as CASSLATGASQPQHF.

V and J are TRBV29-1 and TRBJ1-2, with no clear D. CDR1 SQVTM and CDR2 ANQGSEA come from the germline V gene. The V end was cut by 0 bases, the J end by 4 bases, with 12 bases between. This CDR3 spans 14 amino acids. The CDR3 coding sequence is TGCAGCGTTGAAGATCCTGGCAAGCCCTATGGCTACACCTTC. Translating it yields CSVEDPGKPYGYTF.

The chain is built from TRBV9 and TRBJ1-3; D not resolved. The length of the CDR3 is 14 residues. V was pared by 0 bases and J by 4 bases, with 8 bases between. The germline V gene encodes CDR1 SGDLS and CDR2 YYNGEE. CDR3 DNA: TGTGCCAGCAGCGTAGCTACTACAGGAAACACCATATATTTT. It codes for CASSVATTGNTIYF.

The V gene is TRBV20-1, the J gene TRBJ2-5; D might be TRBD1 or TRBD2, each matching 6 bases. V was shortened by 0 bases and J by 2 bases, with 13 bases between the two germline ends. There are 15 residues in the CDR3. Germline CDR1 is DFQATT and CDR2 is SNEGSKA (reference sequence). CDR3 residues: CSARDQGREQETQYF. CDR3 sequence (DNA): TGCAGTGCTAGAGATCAGGGGCGGGAACAAGAGACCCAGTACTTC.

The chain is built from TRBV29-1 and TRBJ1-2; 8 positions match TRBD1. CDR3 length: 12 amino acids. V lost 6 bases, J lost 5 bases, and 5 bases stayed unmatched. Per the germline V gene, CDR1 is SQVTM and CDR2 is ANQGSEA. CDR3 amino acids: CSVWTGKYGYTF. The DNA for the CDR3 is TGCAGCGTGTGGACAGGGAAGTATGGCTACACCTTC.

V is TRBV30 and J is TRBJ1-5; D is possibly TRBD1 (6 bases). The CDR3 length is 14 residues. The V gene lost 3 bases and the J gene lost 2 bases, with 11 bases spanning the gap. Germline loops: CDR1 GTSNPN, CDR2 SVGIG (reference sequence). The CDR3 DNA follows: TGTGCCTGGAGGTCCTGGACAGGCAATCAGCCCCAGCATTTT. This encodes CAWRSWTGNQPQHF.